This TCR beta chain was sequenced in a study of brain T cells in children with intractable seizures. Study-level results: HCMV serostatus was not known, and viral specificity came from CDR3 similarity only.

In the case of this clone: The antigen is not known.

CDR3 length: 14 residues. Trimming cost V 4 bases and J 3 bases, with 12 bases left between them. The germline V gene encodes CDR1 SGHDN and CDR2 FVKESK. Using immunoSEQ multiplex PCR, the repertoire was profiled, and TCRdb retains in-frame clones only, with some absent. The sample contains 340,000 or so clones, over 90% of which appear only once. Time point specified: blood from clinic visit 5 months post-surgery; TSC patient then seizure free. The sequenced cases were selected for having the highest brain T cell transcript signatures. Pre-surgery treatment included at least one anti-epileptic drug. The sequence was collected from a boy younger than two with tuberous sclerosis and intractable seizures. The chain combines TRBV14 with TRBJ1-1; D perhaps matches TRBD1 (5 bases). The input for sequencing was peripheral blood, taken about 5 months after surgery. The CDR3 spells CASSPNGGYTEAFF. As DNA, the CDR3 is TGTGCCAGCAGCCCAAACGGGGGGTACACTGAAGCTTTCTTT.